This TCR beta chain was found in a study of human T cells and chemical hapten exposure. Study context: There were per-sample TCR yield variations, arising mainly from small pooled library volume differences.

Whole-study results and caveats: Expanded TCR sets contained significantly more large CDR3 similarity clusters than controls.

The authors' processing: Samples ranged from 23,224 to 690,600 TCRs, with a median of approximately 96,000. TCRdb processed the RACE reads anew with MiXCR; each CDR3 protein has one entry. These V and J calls rely on TCRdb rather than the paper's analysis. The sample includes about 120,000 distinct CDR3 sequences, roughly 15% of them seen just once. The germline V gene encodes CDR1 KGHSH and CDR2 LQKENI. The ends were cut back, 1 base at V and 0 bases at J, with 13 bases in the middle. The CDR3 runs to 18 residues. Stated time point: patch test 1, 2 weeks after DPC sensitization. The treatment was: therapeutic diphenylcyclopropenone sensitization with weekly scalp DPC. The study drew its donors from alopecia patients who were 18 to 70 years old and suitable for DPC. This clonotype was seen many times. Its specificity is not known.

The chain combines TRBV18 with TRBJ2-6; the D gene could be TRBD1 or TRBD2 (5 bases each). Sequenced here: whole blood, sampled in connection with sensitization to the hapten diphenylcyclopropenone (DPC). The origin of this receptor is a man in his late teens or twenties with alopecia areata. Some clones in this sample may be carry-over from other donors' samples. The CDR3 DNA reads TGTGCCAGCTCACCACTAATGGGACGAGTCTCTGGGGCCAACGTCCTGACTTTC. It yields the protein CASSPLMGRVSGANVLTF.